This entry is about one T cell receptor (beta chain). These data belong to a study of technical replicates of blood from several donors. TCRdb's copy holds only in-frame clones and misses some; the assay was immunoSEQ multiplex PCR. The sample carries around 100,000 clones, roughly 94% recorded once. Looked up from germline, CDR1 is MNHEY and CDR2 is SMNVEV (reference sequence). V gave up 3 bases and J gave up 2 bases; unmatched junction bases: 6. There are 15 residues in the CDR3. Sequencing used T cells isolated from PBMCs. The receptor was isolated from a human donor in good health. The chain couples TRBV27 to TRBJ1-1; TRBD1 aligns across 7 bases. CDR3 DNA sequence: TGTGCCAGCAGTTTGAGAACAGGGGTCAACACTGAAGCTTTCTTT. Protein: CASSLRTGVNTEAFF.